Below are 6 T cell receptor beta chains sequenced from a single sample in a study of T cells in Graves' hyperthyroidism and ophthalmopathy. Amplification of TCR beta CDR3 regions was performed using RNA transcripts as template. The TCR CDR3 first-round RT-PCR relied on the HTBI primer set. TCRdb ran MiXCR on the multiplex PCR reads and lists one entry per CDR3 protein. This table has more than 600,000 distinct CDR3 sequences, roughly 15% appearing once. The sequenced material came from blood. Receptors originate from a man between 18 and 29 years old with Graves' hyperthyroidism.

This clonotype has a count of ten or more. The V call is TRBV18, the J call TRBJ2-5; no clear D. The ends were cut back, 6 bases at V and 5 bases at J, with 16 bases in the middle. Germline assignment: CDR1 KGHSH and CDR2 LQKENI. The length of the CDR3 is 14 residues. Here the CDR3 DNA reads TGTGCCAGCTCGGGTTTTCCTGAGGAGGAGACCCAGTACTTC. Translation gives CASSGFPEEETQYF.

This clonotype has just a few counts. The CDR3 DNA reads as TGTGCCAGCAGCTTAGAAGGAGGGGGATACTATGGCTACACCTTC. Protein sequence: CASSLEGGGYYGYTF. This chain joins TRBV11-3 and TRBJ1-2; the D gene is possibly TRBD1 (6 bases). The CDR3 has 15 residues. Germline CDR1 SGHNT, CDR2 YENEEA. V was shortened by 0 bases and J by 3 bases, with 11 bases between the two germline ends.

The rearrangement uses TRBV24-1 and TRBJ2-6; D uncertain. The CDR3 totals 15 residues. Trimming took off 2 bases at V and 2 bases at J, with 6 bases between the two ends. Germline values: CDR1 KGHDR, CDR2 SFDVKD. CDR3: CATSDSSPGANVLTF. In DNA, the CDR3 is TGTGCCACCAGTGATTCCAGCCCTGGGGCCAACGTCCTGACTTTC.

On this clonotype itself: This may be a read error, as it is one base from a much larger clone. This chain links TRBV20-1 with TRBJ1-5; D remains unclear. CDR1 is DFQATT, CDR2 SNEGSKA, per germline (reference sequence). The CDR3 is 13 residues long. Trimming removed 5 bases from V and 7 bases from J, with 15 bases in between. For the CDR3, the DNA is TGCAGTGCTGGAGCCGGGGTCCGGCAGCCCCAGCATTTT. As protein: CSAGAGVRQPQHF.

V usage is TRBV27 and J usage is TRBJ2-1; D unresolved. Germline CDR1 and CDR2: MNHEY and SMNVEV (reference sequence). V was pared by 3 bases and J by 9 bases, with 12 bases between. The CDR3 runs to 13 residues. The CDR3 reads CASSFSGVGEQFF. DNA for the CDR3: TGTGCCAGCAGTTTCAGTGGTGTGGGTGAGCAGTTCTTC.

This clonotype showed up just a few times. The genes are TRBV4-2 and TRBJ2-5, with 7 bases fitting TRBD2. The CDR3 has 14 residues. Germline values: CDR1 LGHNA, CDR2 YNFKEQ. With 0 bases clipped from V and 5 bases from J, the junction kept 3 bases outside the gene matches. CDR3 in amino acids: CASSQELASETQYF. In DNA, the CDR3 is TGTGCCAGCAGCCAAGAACTAGCGAGTGAGACCCAGTACTTC.